The clone carrying this T cell receptor (beta chain) turned up a few times. Its target is unknown. This specimen includes other DNA sequences encoding the same CDR3. Germline V gives CDR1 SGHRS, CDR2 YFSETQ. V was shortened by 5 bases and J by 0 bases, with 11 bases between the two germline ends. The CDR3 spans 14 residues. The table came from immunoSEQ multiplex PCR; TCRdb's copy has only in-frame clones and leaves some out. Among about 77,000 clones listed, 70% to 80% were seen once. The source of the sample is a study of radiotherapy plus CTLA-4 blockade in lung cancer. Study background: With less than 40% of patients having disease control, objective responses were seen in about 19%. Study outcomes and limitations: Dynamics of early blood T cell clones, together with interferon-beta, were reportedly the best predictors of response. After treatment with radiotherapy plus ipilimumab, TCR clones that came from the tumor expanded in blood.

The TCR comes from a human donor with non-small cell lung cancer whose response to radiotherapy plus ipilimumab could not be evaluated. The sample here was peripheral blood, taken from a patient treated with radiotherapy plus ipilimumab. The chain has TRBV5-1 and TRBJ1-2; D is possibly TRBD1 (6 bases). The CDR3 DNA reads TGCGCCAGCAGTTCACAGGGCTCTAACTATGGCTACACCTTC. It translates to CASSSQGSNYGYTF.